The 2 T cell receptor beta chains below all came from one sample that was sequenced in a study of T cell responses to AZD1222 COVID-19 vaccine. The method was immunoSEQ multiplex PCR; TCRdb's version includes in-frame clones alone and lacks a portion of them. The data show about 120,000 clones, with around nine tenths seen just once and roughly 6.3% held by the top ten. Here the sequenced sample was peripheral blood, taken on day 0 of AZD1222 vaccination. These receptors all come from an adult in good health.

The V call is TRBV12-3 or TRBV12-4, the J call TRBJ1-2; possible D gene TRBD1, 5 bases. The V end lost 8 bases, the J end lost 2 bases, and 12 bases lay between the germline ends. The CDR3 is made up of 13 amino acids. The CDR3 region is CASSEWDNYGYTF. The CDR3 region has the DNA TGTGCCAGCTCCGAGTGGGACAACTATGGCTACACCTTC.

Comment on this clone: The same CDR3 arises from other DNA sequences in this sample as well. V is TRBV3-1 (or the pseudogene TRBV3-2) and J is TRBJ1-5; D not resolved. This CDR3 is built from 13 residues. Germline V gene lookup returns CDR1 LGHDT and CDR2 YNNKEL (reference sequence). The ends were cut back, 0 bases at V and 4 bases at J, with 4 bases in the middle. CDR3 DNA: TGTGCCAGCAGCCAAGAAGGGAATCAGCCCCAGCATTTT. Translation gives CASSQEGNQPQHF.